A single sample gave rise to the 5 T cell receptor beta chains below, sequenced in a study of CD8 T cells in Susac syndrome. An amount of RNA that ranged from roughly 0.5 to 1 ug was reverse transcribed with random hexamers. TCRdb processed the immunoSEQ multiplex PCR reads anew with MiXCR; each CDR3 protein has one entry. This sample has a few hundred thousand distinct CDR3 sequences, with more than 80% found just once. Input material: CD8+ T cells from PBMCs. These receptors came from a human donor with multiple sclerosis.

CDR3 in amino acids: CAVSPPGVDNEQFF. CDR3 nucleotide sequence: TGTGCCGTTTCTCCTCCCGGGGTCGACAATGAGCAGTTCTTC. This chain connects TRBV10-3 to TRBJ2-1, with D maybe TRBD2 (5 bases). V shed 11 bases and J shed 5 bases, with 19 bases lying between them. CDR3 length equals 14 residues. The germline V gene encodes CDR1 ENHRY and CDR2 SYGVKD.

This rearrangement joins TRBV6-5 to TRBJ1-4; D call uncertain. The CDR3 length is 14 residues. The V gene lost 0 bases and the J gene lost 10 bases, with 12 bases spanning the gap. Germline V gene lookup returns CDR1 MNHEY and CDR2 SVGAGI. CDR3 in amino acids: CASSYSPGLVKLFF. DNA of the CDR3: TGTGCCAGCAGTTACTCTCCAGGTTTAGTAAAACTGTTTTTT.

This rearrangement joins TRBV5-5 to TRBJ1-2, with D unresolved. CDR1 is SGHKS, CDR2 YYEKEE, per germline (reference sequence). CDR3 length: 13 amino acids. The germline V and J ends were trimmed by 1 base and 8 bases, with 12 bases remaining between them. The CDR3 sequence: CASSLLEAGGYTF. In DNA form, the CDR3 reads TGTGCCAGCAGCTTGTTGGAGGCAGGCGGCTACACCTTC.

The chain combines TRBV27 with TRBJ2-7, with D hard to call. Deletions cut 6 bases from V and 0 bases from J, with 15 bases between. Germline V gene sequence: CDR1 MNHEY, CDR2 SMNVEV (reference sequence). This CDR3 contains 15 residues. The CDR3 region has the DNA TGTGCCAGCAGGGAAACAGCTACGTTCTCCTACGAGCAGTACTTC. Its translation: CASRETATFSYEQYF.

This clonotype was detected only once. The chain uses TRBV6-6 and TRBJ1-6, with 10 bases that match TRBD1. Germline loops: CDR1 MNHNY, CDR2 SVGAGI (reference sequence). V shed 4 bases and J 5 bases; nucleotides not matched to a gene: 2. The CDR3 is made up of 15 amino acids. The chain's CDR3 is CASSFGTGDNSPLHF. The CDR3 DNA sequence: TGTGCCAGCAGTTTCGGGACAGGGGATAATTCACCCCTCCACTTT.